The clone carrying this TCR beta chain has a single count. V lost 6 bases to trimming and J lost 5 bases, with 22 bases between them. This CDR3 region has 16 residues. Germline V lookup: CDR1 SGHVS, CDR2 FNYEAQ. The data derive from a study of blood T cell repertoires in COVID-19. As for the study in general: PBMCs, B-cell-depleted T cells, or T cells were the source of the cDNA or gDNA that made up the material.

Those enrolled in Seattle joined during active infection and were followed longitudinally afterward. Methods used by the authors: The assay estimated nucleated cells by amplifying reference gene primers. The protocol was immunoSEQ multiplex PCR, while the TCRdb copy is restricted to in-frame clones and leaves out a portion. V and J calls and clone size come straight from that table; D and trimming were deduced from the DNA. The sample shows about 500,000 clones, approximately 92% of them seen only once. Sample: peripheral blood. This chain joins TRBV7-6 and TRBJ1-2; maybe TRBD1 (6 bases). This clonotype was obtained from a young man with COVID-19, enrolled during active disease. The CDR3 is CASSSDLAGAIYGYTF. DNA of the CDR3: TGTGCCAGCAGTTCAGACCTCGCGGGGGCCATATATGGCTACACCTTC.